This TCR beta chain was captured in a study of Graves' ophthalmopathy and Graves' hyperthyroidism. A volume of approximately 10 ml of fresh peripheral blood supplied the PBMCs. Study observations and caveats: Thyroid clonotypes that were expanded above 0.001 frequency mostly also appeared in blood. The model flagged ophthalmopathy progression at roughly 71% sensitivity and 72% to 75% specificity.

Beta-chain TCR CDR3 regions were amplified from RNA transcripts. A first-round RT-PCR used HTBI primers, followed by a second-round multiplex PCR. Each CDR3 protein gets one entry after TCRdb re-called the multiplex PCR reads with MiXCR. The data hold a few hundred thousand distinct CDR3 sequences, with roughly a sixth observed a single time. The CDR3 runs 14 residues. In regard to this clonotype: Its antigen is not identified. Just one base apart from a much larger clone, this may be a read error.

The sample comprised peripheral blood. The chain couples TRBV12-3 or TRBV12-4 to TRBJ1-1, with D possibly matching TRBD1 (5 bases). This receptor was taken from an adult woman with stable Graves' hyperthyroidism. The chain's CDR3 is CASNSRGRNTEACF. DNA of the CDR3: TGTGCCAGCAACTCGAGGGGACGGAACACTGAAGCTTGCTTT.